This is a list of T cell receptor beta chains from one sample in a study of blood T cell repertoires in COVID-19. Clones were read by immunoSEQ multiplex PCR, and TCRdb kept only the in-frame ones, dropping some. The sample has 200,000 to 250,000 clones, approximately 90% seen once. Sequenced material: peripheral blood. These receptors came from a man in his thirties or forties with COVID-19, enrolled during active disease. The CDR3 runs from the conserved cysteine through the conserved F or W. Fields, in order: V gene, clone size, D gene, J gene, CDR3 DNA, CDR3 protein. The D gene is left open where the match is weak. Expanded clones get a size class; other rows say once, few or many, or leave the size out.

V gene: TRBV27
clone size: -
D gene: -
J gene: TRBJ2-2
CDR3 DNA: TGTGCCAGCAGTTTATCCCTCAACACCGGGGAGCTGTTTTTT
CDR3 protein: CASSLSLNTGELFF

V gene: TRBV5-1
clone size: -
D gene: TRBD1
J gene: TRBJ2-1
CDR3 DNA: TGCGCCAGCAGAGCCGGGACAGGGGTCTACAATGAGCAGTTCTTC
CDR3 protein: CASRAGTGVYNEQFF

V gene: TRBV24-1
clone size: -
D gene: TRBD1
J gene: TRBJ2-7
CDR3 DNA: TGTGCCACCAGTGATTTCCCGGGACAGGGAATTAGCTCCTACGAGCAGTACTTC
CDR3 protein: CATSDFPGQGISSYEQYF

V gene: TRBV6-6
clone size: -
D gene: TRBD1
J gene: TRBJ1-4
CDR3 DNA: TGTGCCAGCAGTCGAATTAGGGGGCCGACTAATGAAAAACTGTTTTTT
CDR3 protein: CASSRIRGPTNEKLFF

V gene: TRBV11-2
clone size: -
D gene: -
J gene: TRBJ1-2
CDR3 DNA: TGTGCCAGCAGCTTAGAGGGAGGACTCTATGGCTACACCTTC
CDR3 protein: CASSLEGGLYGYTF

V gene: TRBV6-5
clone size: -
D gene: TRBD1
J gene: TRBJ1-4
CDR3 DNA: TGTGCCAGCAGCTTAGACAGGGCTAATGAAAAACTGTTTTTT
CDR3 protein: CASSLDRANEKLFF

V gene: TRBV7-6
clone size: -
D gene: TRBD2
J gene: TRBJ2-1
CDR3 DNA: TGTGCCAGCAGCCTCGCCCTAGCGGGGGGCTCCTACAATGAGCAGTTCTTC
CDR3 protein: CASSLALAGGSYNEQFF

V gene: TRBV5-1
clone size: -
D gene: -
J gene: TRBJ1-4
CDR3 DNA: TGCGCCAGCAGCTTGTTCGTTGCAACTAATGAAAAACTGTTTTTT
CDR3 protein: CASSLFVATNEKLFF

V gene: TRBV19
clone size: few
D gene: TRBD1
J gene: TRBJ1-5
CDR3 DNA: TGTGCCAGTAGTCTCGAAACAGGGGGGAGCCATCAGCCCCAGCATTTT
CDR3 protein: CASSLETGGSHQPQHF

V gene: TRBV7-2
clone size: -
D gene: -
J gene: TRBJ1-5
CDR3 DNA: TGTGCCAGCAGCTTAACAAGGACAGCGAATCAGCCCCAGCATTTT
CDR3 protein: CASSLTRTANQPQHF

V gene: TRBV19
clone size: -
D gene: TRBD1
J gene: TRBJ1-2
CDR3 DNA: TGTGCCAGTAGCCCACCCCGACAGGGAGGCGGCTACACCTTC
CDR3 protein: CASSPPRQGGGYTF

V gene: TRBV7-2
clone size: once
D gene: -
J gene: TRBJ1-5
CDR3 DNA: TGTGCCAGCAGCTCCACCGGCGGGGGCCGAGCCCAGCATTTT
CDR3 protein: CASSSTGGGRAQHF

V gene: TRBV5-1
clone size: -
D gene: TRBD1
J gene: TRBJ1-1
CDR3 DNA: TGCGCCAGCAGCTCGGAAGGGACAGGGGGTAATGAAGCTTTCTTT
CDR3 protein: CASSSEGTGGNEAFF

V gene: TRBV11-2
clone size: -
D gene: -
J gene: TRBJ2-7
CDR3 DNA: TGTGCCAGCAGCCCTCAAATCAGGGGATACGAGCAGTACTTC
CDR3 protein: CASSPQIRGYEQYF

V gene: TRBV6-6
clone size: -
D gene: -
J gene: TRBJ1-2
CDR3 DNA: TGTGCCAGCAGTTATGAGGCAGACTACACCTTC
CDR3 protein: CASSYEADYTF

V gene: TRBV29-1
clone size: -
D gene: TRBD1
J gene: TRBJ2-1
CDR3 DNA: TGCAGCTGGGGGGGGACAGGGTACGATGAGCAGTTCTTC
CDR3 protein: CSWGGTGYDEQFF

V gene: TRBV7-9
clone size: -
D gene: TRBD2
J gene: TRBJ2-5
CDR3 DNA: TGTGCCAGCAGCCAGTGGGATAGCGGGGGTGAGACCCAGTACTTC
CDR3 protein: CASSQWDSGGETQYF

V gene: TRBV19
clone size: -
D gene: TRBD1
J gene: TRBJ2-1
CDR3 DNA: TGTGCCAGTAGTAGACACCGGGACAGGGTCGTCCATGAGCAGTTCTTC
CDR3 protein: CASSRHRDRVVHEQFF

V gene: TRBV7-9
clone size: -
D gene: TRBD1
J gene: TRBJ1-2
CDR3 DNA: TGTGCCAGCAGTCCTTTAGGGACAGGATCTAACTATGGCTACACCTTC
CDR3 protein: CASSPLGTGSNYGYTF

V gene: TRBV12-5
clone size: -
D gene: -
J gene: TRBJ1-1
CDR3 DNA: TGTGCTAGTGGTTCGGGACAGAACACTGAAGCTTTCTTT
CDR3 protein: CASGSGQNTEAFF

V gene: TRBV4-3
clone size: -
D gene: TRBD2
J gene: TRBJ2-3
CDR3 DNA: TGCGCCAGCAGCCAACCTAGCGGAGCAAGCACAGATACGCAGTATTTT
CDR3 protein: CASSQPSGASTDTQYF

V gene: TRBV9
clone size: -
D gene: TRBD2
J gene: TRBJ2-7
CDR3 DNA: TGTGCCAGCAGCACCCATCCCTTCCTAGCGGAAAGCTCCTACGAGCAGTACTTC
CDR3 protein: CASSTHPFLAESSYEQYF